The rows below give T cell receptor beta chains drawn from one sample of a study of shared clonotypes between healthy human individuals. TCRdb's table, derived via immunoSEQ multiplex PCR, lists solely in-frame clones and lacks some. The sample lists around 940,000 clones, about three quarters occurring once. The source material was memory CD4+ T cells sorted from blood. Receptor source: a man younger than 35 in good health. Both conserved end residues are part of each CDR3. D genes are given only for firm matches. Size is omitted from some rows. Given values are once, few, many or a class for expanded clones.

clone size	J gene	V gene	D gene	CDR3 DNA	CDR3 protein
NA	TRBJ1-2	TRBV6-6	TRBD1	TGTGCCAGCACGACAGGGGGCTATGGCTACACCTTC	CASTTGGYGYTF
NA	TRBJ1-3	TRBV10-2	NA	TGCGCCAGCAGTTCCAACAGAGTCTCTGGAAACACCATATATTTT	CASSSNRVSGNTIYF
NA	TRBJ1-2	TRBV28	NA	TGTGCCAGCAGTTTGGGGGGGCTAGGCTATGGCTACACCTTC	CASSLGGLGYGYTF
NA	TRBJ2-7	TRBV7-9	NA	TGTGCCAGCAGCTTACCAGGCCTATACGAGCAGTACTTC	CASSLPGLYEQYF
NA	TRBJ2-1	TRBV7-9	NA	TGTGCCAGCAGCCCCGGGACCTTCAATGAGCAGTTCTTC	CASSPGTFNEQFF
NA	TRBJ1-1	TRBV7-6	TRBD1	TGTGCCAGCAGCTTAGGCCGACAGGGTATTCAAGCTTTCTTT	CASSLGRQGIQAFF
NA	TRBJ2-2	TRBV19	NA	TGTGCCAGTGCCCTCCCCGCCGGGGAGCTGTTTTTT	CASALPAGELFF
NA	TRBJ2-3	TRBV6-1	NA	TGTGCCAGCAGTGAAGCGCTTCGGGCAGATACGCAGTATTTT	CASSEALRADTQYF
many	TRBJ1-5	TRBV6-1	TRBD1	TGTGCCAGCAGGGGACAGGGGGCAGGACAGCCCCAGCATTTT	CASRGQGAGQPQHF
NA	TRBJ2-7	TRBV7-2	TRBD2	TGTGCCAGCAGCTCCCGGACTAGCGAGCAGTACTTC	CASSSRTSEQYF
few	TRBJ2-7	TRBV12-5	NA	TGTGCTAGTGGCCTTAATTGGCGGAAGGTGTTTAGCTCCTACGAGCAGTACTTC	CASGLNWRKVFSSYEQYF
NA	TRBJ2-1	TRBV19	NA	TGTGCCAGTAGTATCACAACCGGACAGACTGAGCAGTTCTTC	CASSITTGQTEQFF
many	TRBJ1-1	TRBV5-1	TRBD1	TGCGCCAGCAGCCAATCCGGGACAGTGAACACTGAAGCTTTCTTT	CASSQSGTVNTEAFF
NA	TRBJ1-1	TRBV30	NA	TGTGCCTGGAGTCCCGTGGTGGGGAACACTGAAGCTTTCTTT	CAWSPVVGNTEAFF
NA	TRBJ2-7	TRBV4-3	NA	TGCGCCAGCAGCCAAGAAGGGTTCGAGCAGTACTTC	CASSQEGFEQYF
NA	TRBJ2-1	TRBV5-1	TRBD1	TGCGCCAGCAGCTCGGAGGGACAGGTGGGGCAGTTCTTC	CASSSEGQVGQFF
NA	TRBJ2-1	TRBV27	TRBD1	TGTGCCAGCAGTTTATTGTCCAGGGGGCGAGGATCCTACAATGAGCAGTTCTTC	CASSLLSRGRGSYNEQFF
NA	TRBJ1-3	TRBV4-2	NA	TGTGCCAGCAGCCAAGAGGGGGCAGATTCTGGAAACACCATATATTTT	CASSQEGADSGNTIYF
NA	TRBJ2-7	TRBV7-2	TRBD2	TGTGCCAGCAGCACTAGTCTGGGCGGCGGGGGCTCCTACGAGCAGTACTTC	CASSTSLGGGGSYEQYF
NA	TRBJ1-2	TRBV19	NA	TGTGCCAGTAGGGACACCTATAACTATGGCTACACCTTC	CASRDTYNYGYTF
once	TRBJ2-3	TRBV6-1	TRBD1	TGTGCCAGCAAGGGACAGACCGATACGCAGTATTTT	CASKGQTDTQYF
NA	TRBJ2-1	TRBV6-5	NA	TGTGCCAGCAGTTACACACCAACCAATGGGGCGCAGTTCTTC	CASSYTPTNGAQFF
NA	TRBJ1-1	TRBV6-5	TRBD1	TGTGCCAGCAGGCCGACAGGGAGGAACACTGAAGCTTTCTTT	CASRPTGRNTEAFF
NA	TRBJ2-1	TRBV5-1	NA	TGCGCCAGCACCCAATTCGACCCGGGGGCGAATGAGCAGTTCTTC	CASTQFDPGANEQFF
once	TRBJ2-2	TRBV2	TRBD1	TGTGCCAGCAGTGCGGGAACAGGGGACACCGGGGAGCTGTTTTTT	CASSAGTGDTGELFF
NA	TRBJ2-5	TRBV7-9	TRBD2	TGTGCCAGCAGCTTCCGACTAGCGGGAGAGGGAGAGACCCAGTACTTC	CASSFRLAGEGETQYF
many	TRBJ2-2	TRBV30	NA	TGTGCCTGGAGTGTAAGGCAGGAGGAGCTGTTTTTT	CAWSVRQEELFF
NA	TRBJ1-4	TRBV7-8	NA	TGTGCCAGCAGCTTCATCGGGGCAGCATCTTCTAATGAAAAACTGTTTTTT	CASSFIGAASSNEKLFF
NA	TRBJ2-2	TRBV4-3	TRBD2	TGCGCCAGCAGCCGAGAGACTAGCGGGAGTTCCGGGGAGCTGTTTTTT	CASSRETSGSSGELFF
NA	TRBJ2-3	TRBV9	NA	TGTGCCAGCAGCATCGGGACACCCGGCACAGATACGCAGTATTTT	CASSIGTPGTDTQYF
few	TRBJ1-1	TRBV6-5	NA	TGTGCCAGCAGTCGACAGGTGAACACTGAAGCTTTCTTT	CASSRQVNTEAFF
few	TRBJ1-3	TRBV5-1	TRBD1	TGCGCCAGCAGTTTCGGACAGGGCCGAAACACCATATATTTT	CASSFGQGRNTIYF
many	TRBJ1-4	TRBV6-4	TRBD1	TGTGCCAGCAGTGAGATCCGGGACAGAGAAAAACTGTTTTTT	CASSEIRDREKLFF
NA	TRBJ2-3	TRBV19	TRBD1	TGTGCCAGTAGTAACCCAGGGGGCCCGGGCACAGATACGCAGTATTTT	CASSNPGGPGTDTQYF
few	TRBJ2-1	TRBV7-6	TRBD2	TGTGCCAGCAGCTGGCGGGAGGGAACCAATGAGCAGTTCTTC	CASSWREGTNEQFF
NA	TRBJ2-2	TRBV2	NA	TGTGCCAGCAGTGAATCCCGGGGGAGGAACACCGGGGAGCTGTTTTTT	CASSESRGRNTGELFF
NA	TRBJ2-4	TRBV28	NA	TGTGCCAGCTCTGGCGTTGTCGGTGACAAAAACATTCAGTACTTC	CASSGVVGDKNIQYF
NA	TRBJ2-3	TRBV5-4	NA	TGTGCCAGCAGCTTGTTCAGCACAGATACGCAGTATTTT	CASSLFSTDTQYF
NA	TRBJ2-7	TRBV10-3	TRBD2	TGTGCCATCAGTGTCCGGCGGGAGGCAAGTGGGTACGAGCAGTACTTC	CAISVRREASGYEQYF
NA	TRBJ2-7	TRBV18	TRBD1	TGTGCCAGCTCACCCCGACAGGGGGAGTTCTACGAGCAGTACTTC	CASSPRQGEFYEQYF
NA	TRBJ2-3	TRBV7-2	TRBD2	TGTGCCAGCAGCTCGCTAGCGGGCCGCACAGATACGCAGTATTTT	CASSSLAGRTDTQYF
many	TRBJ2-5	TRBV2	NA	TGTGCCAGCAGTGAACGGGCAGGGACCGGGAGTAACCAGTACTTC	CASSERAGTGSNQYF
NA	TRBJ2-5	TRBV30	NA	TGTGCCTGGGGGGATTATGAGACCCAGTACTTC	CAWGDYETQYF
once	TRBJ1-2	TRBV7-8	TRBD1	TGTGCCAGCAGTACGGGGACAGGGATGGGCTACACCTTC	CASSTGTGMGYTF
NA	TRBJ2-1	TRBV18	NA	TGTGCCAGCTCACCAGCATCCAATGAGCAGTTCTTC	CASSPASNEQFF
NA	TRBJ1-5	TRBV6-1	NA	TGTGCCAGCAGTTGGGACCTAGTCAATCAGCCCCAGCATTTT	CASSWDLVNQPQHF
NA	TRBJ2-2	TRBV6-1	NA	TGTGCCAGCCGGTGGACCTCAACCGGGGAGCTGTTTTTT	CASRWTSTGELFF
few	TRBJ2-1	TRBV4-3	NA	TGCGCCAGCAGCCAAAACGCAAGGGGGACCTACAATGAGCAGTTCTTC	CASSQNARGTYNEQFF
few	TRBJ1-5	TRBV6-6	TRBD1	TGTGCCAGCGCCCGACAGGGGTTCGGTCAGCCCCAGCATTTT	CASARQGFGQPQHF
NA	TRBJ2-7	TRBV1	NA	TGCACCAGCAGCCGGGCTAGCGGGAGGGATCCCTACGAGCAGTACTTC	CTSSRASGRDPYEQYF
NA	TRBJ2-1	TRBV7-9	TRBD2	TGTGCCAGCAGCTTAGCGGGAGGGCTGAGGAATGAGCAGTTCTTC	CASSLAGGLRNEQFF
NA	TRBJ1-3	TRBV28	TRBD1	TGTGCCAGCGGCGGACAGGCCGACGCCTCTGGAAACACCATATATTTT	CASGGQADASGNTIYF
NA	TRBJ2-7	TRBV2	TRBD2	TGTGCCAGCAGACCCGGGATCCTTTTCTGGGAGGGCCGCTACGAGCAGTACTTC	CASRPGILFWEGRYEQYF
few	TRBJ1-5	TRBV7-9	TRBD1	TGTGCCAGCAGCGCAAGTGGGGTGACAGGGCGCAATCAGCCCCAGCATTTT	CASSASGVTGRNQPQHF
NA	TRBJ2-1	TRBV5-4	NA	TGTGCCAGCAGCCAGTACGTGGGGACACCTTACAATGAGCAGTTCTTC	CASSQYVGTPYNEQFF